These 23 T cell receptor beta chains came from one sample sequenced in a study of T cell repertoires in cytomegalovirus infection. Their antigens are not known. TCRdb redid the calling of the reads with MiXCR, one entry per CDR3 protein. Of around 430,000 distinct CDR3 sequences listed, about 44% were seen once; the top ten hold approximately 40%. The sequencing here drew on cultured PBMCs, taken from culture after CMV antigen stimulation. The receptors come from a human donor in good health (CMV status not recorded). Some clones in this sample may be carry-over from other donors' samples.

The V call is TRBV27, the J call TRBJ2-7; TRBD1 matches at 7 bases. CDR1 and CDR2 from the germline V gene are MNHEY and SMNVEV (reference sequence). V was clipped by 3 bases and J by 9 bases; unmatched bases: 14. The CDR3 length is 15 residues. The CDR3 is CASSLRGLTLTGQYF. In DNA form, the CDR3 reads TGTGCCAGCAGTTTGAGGGGGCTAACCCTGACGGGGCAGTACTTC.

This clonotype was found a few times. DNA of the CDR3: TGTGCCATCAGTGGGGCCGGGACAGGGAACAAGAGCCGGACCTACGAGCAGTACTTC. It translates to CAISGAGTGNKSRTYEQYF. The chain links TRBV10-3 to TRBJ2-7, with 9 nucleotides matching TRBD1. Germline V lookup: CDR1 ENHRY, CDR2 SYGVKD. J gave up 2 bases and V 4 bases, and 18 bases lay outside the gene matches. This CDR3 comprises 19 residues.

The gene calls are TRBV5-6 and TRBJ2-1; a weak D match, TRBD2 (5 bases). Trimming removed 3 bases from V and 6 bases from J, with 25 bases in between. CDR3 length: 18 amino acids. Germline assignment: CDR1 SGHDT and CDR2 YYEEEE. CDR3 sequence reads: CASSSILFEGAALNEQFF. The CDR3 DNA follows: TGTGCCAGCAGCTCTATCCTCTTCGAGGGAGCCGCCCTCAATGAGCAGTTCTTC.

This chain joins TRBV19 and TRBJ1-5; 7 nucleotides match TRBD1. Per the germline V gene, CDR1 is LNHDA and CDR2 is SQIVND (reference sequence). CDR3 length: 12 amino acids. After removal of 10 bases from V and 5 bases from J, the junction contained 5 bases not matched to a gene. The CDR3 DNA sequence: TGTGCCACCCGAACAGGGGATCAGCCCCAGCATTTT. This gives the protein CATRTGDQPQHF.

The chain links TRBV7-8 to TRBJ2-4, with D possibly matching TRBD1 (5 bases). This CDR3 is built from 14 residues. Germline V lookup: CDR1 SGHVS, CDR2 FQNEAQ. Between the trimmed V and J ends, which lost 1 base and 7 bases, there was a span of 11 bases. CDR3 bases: TGTGCCAGCAGCTTAGAGAGACAGCTGAACATTCAGTACTTC. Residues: CASSLERQLNIQYF. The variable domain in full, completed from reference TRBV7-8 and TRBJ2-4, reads GAGVSQSPRYKVAKRGQDVALRCDPISGHVSLFWYQQALGQGPEFLTYFQNEAQLDKSGLPSDRFFAERPEGSVSTLKIQRTQQEDSAVYLCASSLERQLNIQYFGAGTRLSVL.

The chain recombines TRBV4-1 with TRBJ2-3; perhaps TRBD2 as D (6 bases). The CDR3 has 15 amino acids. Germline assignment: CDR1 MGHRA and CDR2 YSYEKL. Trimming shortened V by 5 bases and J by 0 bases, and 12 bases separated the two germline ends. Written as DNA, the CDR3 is TGCGCCAGCAGCTACCAGACTAGAAGCACAGATACGCAGTATTTT. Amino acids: CASSYQTRSTDTQYF.

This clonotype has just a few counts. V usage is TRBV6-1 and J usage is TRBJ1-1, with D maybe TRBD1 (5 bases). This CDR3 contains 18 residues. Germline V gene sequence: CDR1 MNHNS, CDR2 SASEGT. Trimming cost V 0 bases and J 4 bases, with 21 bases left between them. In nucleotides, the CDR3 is TGTGCCAGCAGTGAAGCGACTTTTGGTGGGGCCAGTGGCACTGAAGCTTTCTTT. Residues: CASSEATFGGASGTEAFF.

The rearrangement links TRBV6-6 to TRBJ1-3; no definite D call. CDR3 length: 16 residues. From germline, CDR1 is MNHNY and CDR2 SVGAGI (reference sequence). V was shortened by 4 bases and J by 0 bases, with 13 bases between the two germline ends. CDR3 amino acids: CASSFVRSTSGNTIYF. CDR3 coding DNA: TGTGCCAGCAGTTTCGTCAGGTCCACCTCTGGAAACACCATATATTTT.

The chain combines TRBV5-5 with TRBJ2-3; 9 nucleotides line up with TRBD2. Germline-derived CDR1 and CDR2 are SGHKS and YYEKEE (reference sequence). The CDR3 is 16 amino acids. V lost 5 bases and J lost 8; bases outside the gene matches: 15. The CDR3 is CASSRQPGLADTTQYF. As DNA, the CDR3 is TGTGCCAGCAGTAGGCAGCCGGGACTAGCTGACACTACGCAGTATTTT. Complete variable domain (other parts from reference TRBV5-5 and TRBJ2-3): DAGVTQSPTHLIKTRGQQVTLRCSPISGHKSVSWYQQVLGQGPQFIFQYYEKEERGRGNFPDRFSARQFPNYSSELNVNALLLGDSALYLCASSRQPGLADTTQYFGPGTRLTVL.

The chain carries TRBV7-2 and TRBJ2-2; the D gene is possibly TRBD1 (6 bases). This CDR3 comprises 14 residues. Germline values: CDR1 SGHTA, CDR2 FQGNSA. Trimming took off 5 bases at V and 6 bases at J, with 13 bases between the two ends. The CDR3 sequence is CASSEGVVSGELFF. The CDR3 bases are TGTGCCAGCAGCGAGGGGGTAGTATCCGGGGAGCTGTTTTTT.

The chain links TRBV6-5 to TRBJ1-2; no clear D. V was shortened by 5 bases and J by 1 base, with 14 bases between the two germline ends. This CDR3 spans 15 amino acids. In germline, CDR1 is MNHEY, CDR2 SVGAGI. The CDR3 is CASSDDGYHNYGYTF. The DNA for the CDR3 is TGTGCCAGCAGTGACGACGGTTACCATAACTATGGCTACACCTTC.

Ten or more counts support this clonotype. The CDR3 here is CASGRAGSNTGELFF. The CDR3 DNA sequence: TGTGCCAGCGGAAGGGCAGGGTCAAACACCGGGGAGCTGTTTTTT. This chain links TRBV7-2 with TRBJ2-2; possible D gene TRBD1, 5 bases. This CDR3 spans 15 amino acids. V lost 8 bases to trimming and J lost 2 bases, with 15 bases between them. Germline CDR1 and CDR2: SGHTA and FQGNSA. Complete variable domain (other parts from reference TRBV7-2 and TRBJ2-2): GAGVSQSPSNKVTEKGKDVELRCDPISGHTALYWYRQSLGQGLEFLIYFQGNSAPDKSGLPSDRFSAERTGGSVSTLTIQRTQQEDSAVYLCASGRAGSNTGELFFGEGSRLTVL.

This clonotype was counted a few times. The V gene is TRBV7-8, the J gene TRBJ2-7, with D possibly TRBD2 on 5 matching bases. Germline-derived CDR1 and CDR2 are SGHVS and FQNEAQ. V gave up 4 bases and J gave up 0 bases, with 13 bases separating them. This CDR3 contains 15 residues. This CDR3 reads CASSSAGISSYEQYF. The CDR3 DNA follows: TGTGCCAGCAGCTCAGCCGGGATAAGCTCCTACGAGCAGTACTTC.

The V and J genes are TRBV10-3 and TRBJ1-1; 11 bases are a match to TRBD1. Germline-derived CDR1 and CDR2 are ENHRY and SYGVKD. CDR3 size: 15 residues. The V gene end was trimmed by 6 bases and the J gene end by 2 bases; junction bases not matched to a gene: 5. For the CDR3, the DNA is TGTGCCATCAGAGGGACAGGGGGGTCCAACACTGAAGCTTTCTTT. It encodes CAIRGTGGSNTEAFF.

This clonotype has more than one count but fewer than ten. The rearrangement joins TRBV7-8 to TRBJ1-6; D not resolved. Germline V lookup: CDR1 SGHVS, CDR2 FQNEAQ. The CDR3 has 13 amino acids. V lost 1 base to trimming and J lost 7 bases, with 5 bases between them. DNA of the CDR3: TGTGCCAGCAGCTTAGAGAGGAATTCACCCCTCCACTTT. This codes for CASSLERNSPLHF.

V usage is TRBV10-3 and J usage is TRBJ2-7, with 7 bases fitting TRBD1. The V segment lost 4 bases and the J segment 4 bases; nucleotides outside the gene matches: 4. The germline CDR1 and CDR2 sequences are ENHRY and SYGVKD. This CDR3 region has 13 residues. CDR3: CAISAPGQYEQYF. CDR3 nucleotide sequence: TGTGCCATCAGTGCACCGGGACAGTACGAGCAGTACTTC.

CDR3 residues: CASRFSAGGQNIQYF. The DNA for the CDR3 is TGTGCCAGCAGGTTCAGCGCGGGGGGTCAAAACATTCAGTACTTC. The genes are TRBV6-2 or TRBV6-3 and TRBJ2-4; 8 bases line up with TRBD2. The CDR3 is 15 amino acids. Germline V gene sequence: CDR1 MNHEY, CDR2 SVGEGT. With 6 bases clipped from V and 5 bases from J, the junction kept 9 bases outside the gene matches.

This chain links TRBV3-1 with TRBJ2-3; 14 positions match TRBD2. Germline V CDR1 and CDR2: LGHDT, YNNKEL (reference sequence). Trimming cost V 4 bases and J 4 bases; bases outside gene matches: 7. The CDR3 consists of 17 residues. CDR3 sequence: CASSPRTSGGPADTQYF. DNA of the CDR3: TGTGCCAGCAGCCCAAGGACTAGCGGGGGGCCTGCAGATACGCAGTATTTT.

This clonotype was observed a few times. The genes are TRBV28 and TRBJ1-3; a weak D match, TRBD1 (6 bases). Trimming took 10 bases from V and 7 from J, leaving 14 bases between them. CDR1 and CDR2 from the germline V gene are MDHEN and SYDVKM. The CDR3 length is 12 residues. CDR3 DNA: TGTGCCACGACGACAGGTGGTAACACCATATATTTT. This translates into CATTTGGNTIYF.

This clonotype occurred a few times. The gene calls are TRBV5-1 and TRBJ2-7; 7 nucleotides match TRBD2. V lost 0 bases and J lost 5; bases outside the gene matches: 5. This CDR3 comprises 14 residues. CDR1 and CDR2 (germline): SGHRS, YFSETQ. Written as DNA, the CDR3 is TGCGCCAGCAGCTTGGGGGAGGGCATCGACGAGCAGTACTTC. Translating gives CASSLGEGIDEQYF.

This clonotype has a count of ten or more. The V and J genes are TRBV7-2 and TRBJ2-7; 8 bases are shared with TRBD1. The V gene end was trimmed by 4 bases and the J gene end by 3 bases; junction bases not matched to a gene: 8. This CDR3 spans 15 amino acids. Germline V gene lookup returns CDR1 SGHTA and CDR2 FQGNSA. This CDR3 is CASSSPGQANYEQYF. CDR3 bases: TGTGCCAGCAGCTCTCCGGGACAGGCCAACTACGAGCAGTACTTC.

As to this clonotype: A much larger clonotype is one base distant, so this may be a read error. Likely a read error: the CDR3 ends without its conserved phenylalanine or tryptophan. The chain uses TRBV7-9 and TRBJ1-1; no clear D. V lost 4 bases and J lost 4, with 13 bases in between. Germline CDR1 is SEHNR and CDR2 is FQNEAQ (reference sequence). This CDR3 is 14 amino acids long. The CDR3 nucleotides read TGTGCCAGCAGCTCCAGCGGGATGGTCACTGAAGCTTTCTGT. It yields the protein CASSSSGMVTEAFC.

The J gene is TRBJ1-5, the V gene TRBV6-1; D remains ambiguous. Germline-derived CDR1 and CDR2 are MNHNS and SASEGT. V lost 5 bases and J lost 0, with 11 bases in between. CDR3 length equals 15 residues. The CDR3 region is CASSRGESSNQPQHF. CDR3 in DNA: TGTGCCAGCAGTCGCGGGGAGAGTAGCAATCAGCCCCAGCATTTT.